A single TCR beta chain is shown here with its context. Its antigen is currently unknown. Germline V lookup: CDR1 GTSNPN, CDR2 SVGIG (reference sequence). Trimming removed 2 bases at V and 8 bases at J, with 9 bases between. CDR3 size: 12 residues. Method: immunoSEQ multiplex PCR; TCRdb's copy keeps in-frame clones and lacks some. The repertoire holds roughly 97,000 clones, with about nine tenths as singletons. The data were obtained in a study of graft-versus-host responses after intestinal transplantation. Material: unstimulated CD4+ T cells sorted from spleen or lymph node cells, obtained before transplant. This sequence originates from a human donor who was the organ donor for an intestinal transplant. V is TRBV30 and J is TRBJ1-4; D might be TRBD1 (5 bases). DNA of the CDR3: TGTGCCTGGAGTCCCAGGGAAGAAAAACTGTTTTTT. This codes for CAWSPREEKLFF.